This T cell receptor (beta chain) emerged from a study of blood T cell repertoires in COVID-19. The CDR3 runs 17 residues. Looked up from germline, CDR1 is SGHRS and CDR2 is YFSETQ. The V segment lost 0 bases and the J segment 4 bases; nucleotides outside the gene matches: 9. The data were produced by immunoSEQ multiplex PCR, yet TCRdb's version contains in-frame clones alone and is incomplete. Seen here are 50,000 to 65,000 clones, 75% to 90% observed once, and the top ten hold about 15%. Sample: peripheral blood. The rearrangement links TRBV5-1 to TRBJ2-2; 7 nucleotides line up with TRBD2. The sequence was collected from a human donor in a cohort sampled during active COVID-19. As DNA, the CDR3 is TGCGCCAGCAGCTTGGGATATCGGGCGGGAGTCACCGGGGAGCTGTTTTTT. Protein: CASSLGYRAGVTGELFF.